The 26 T cell receptor beta chains below all came from one sample that was sequenced in a study of tumor-infiltrating lymphocytes in primary liver carcinoma. For each extraction, RNA and DNA were obtained together from around 18-30 mg of unsorted bulk tissue. TCR beta cDNA was reverse-transcribed from 400 to 500 ng of total RNA. The reaction used a constant-region primer and ProtoScript II reverse transcriptase. Generation of the TCR beta libraries relied on three nested multiplex PCR rounds using slightly modified ARM-PCR. TRBV1-TRBV30 forward primers paired with a C-beta reverse primer drove the first two PCR rounds, 10 cycles each. MiXCR, applied by TCRdb to the multiplex PCR reads, yields one record per CDR3 protein. This sample has about 74,000 distinct CDR3 sequences; almost 70% occur once, and the top ten carry about a quarter. The sequencing sample was made of liver tumor tissue from sampling region 4. Noted subset: tumor region T4, right-lateral pole. The source is a man in his forties or fifties with primary liver carcinoma and hepatitis B virus infection.

In this sample, this clonotype turned up many times. The CDR3 protein is CASSFVSENNEQFF. CDR3 in DNA: TGCGCCAGCAGCTTCGTCAGTGAGAACAATGAGCAGTTCTTC. The rearrangement links TRBV5-1 to TRBJ2-1; D gene unclear. Germline lookup yields CDR1 SGHRS and CDR2 YFSETQ. The CDR3 totals 14 residues. Trimming removed 2 bases at V and 5 bases at J, with 11 bases between.

Concerning this clonotype itself: Germline is not matched at one junction end, which may reflect a read error. The chain carries TRBV7-8 and TRBJ2-5; a weak D match, TRBD1 (5 bases). CDR3 length: 14 residues. Germline V gene data show CDR1 as SGHVS and CDR2 as FQNEAQ. The CDR3 loop is CTSRLARVQETQYF. CDR3 nucleotide sequence: TGTACCAGCCGTTTAGCCAGGGTCCAAGAGACCCAGTACTTC.

This clonotype was seen a few times. V and J are TRBV7-8 and TRBJ2-1; D gene uncertain. The CDR3 totals 16 residues. The V and J ends lost 8 bases and 7 bases respectively, with 24 bases between them. CDR1 and CDR2 (germline): SGHVS, FQNEAQ. The CDR3 DNA sequence: TGTGCCAGCGCATCCCAAGCGCTGAGCTCCTGTAATGAGCAGTTCTTC. Amino acids: CASASQALSSCNEQFF.

This clonotype was counted ten times or more. The rearrangement uses TRBV11-2 and TRBJ2-5, with D perhaps TRBD2 (6 bases). Trimming took off 6 bases at V and 6 bases at J, with 20 bases between the two ends. The CDR3 runs 15 residues. Per the germline V gene, CDR1 is SGHAT and CDR2 is FQNNGV. The CDR3 region has the DNA TGTGCCAGCAGATCCCGGGACTCGGCCCACCAGACCCAGTACTTC. Translation gives CASRSRDSAHQTQYF.

Notes on this clonotype: Because the CDR3 is missing its conserved closing phenylalanine or tryptophan, this is likely a read error. J is TRBJ2-7 and V is TRBV28; the D gene could be TRBD1 or TRBD2 (6 bases each). The CDR3 sequence is 17 residues long. Germline lookup yields CDR1 MDHEN and CDR2 SYDVKM. The CDR3 spells CASCLEEGDTFAYEQYS. The CDR3 region has the DNA TGTGCCAGCTGTTTAGAGGAGGGGGACACTTTCGCCTACGAGCAGTACTCC.

For this clonotype: One end of the junction fails to match germline, which may point to a read error. The chain has TRBV10-3 and TRBJ2-6, with D tentatively TRBD1 or TRBD2 (5 bases each). There are 16 residues in the CDR3. CDR1 and CDR2 (germline): ENHRY, SYGVKD. The CDR3 DNA follows: TGTGCCATCACTGATGGGACCCCCTCTGGGGCCAACGTCCTGATTTTC. Encoded protein: CAITDGTPSGANVLIF.

This clonotype came up a few times. A much bigger clone sits one base away, suggesting this may be a read error. The chain is built from TRBV6-1 and TRBJ2-7; D could derive from TRBD1 or TRBD2 (7 bases each). The CDR3 has 14 amino acids. The germline CDR1 and CDR2 sequences are MNHNS and SASEGT. The CDR3 DNA follows: TGTGCCAGCAGAACCCAGGGGGGGGCTTACGTGCAGTACTTC. Translated, it gives CASRTQGGAYVQYF.

Turning to this clonotype: A clone one base away is much larger, so this may be a read error. The chain employs TRBV7-9 and TRBJ2-1, with D tentatively TRBD1 (6 bases). V shed 7 bases and J shed 8 bases, with 21 bases lying between them. CDR3 size: 15 residues. CDR1 is SEHNR and CDR2 is FQNEAQ in the germline V gene (reference sequence). For the CDR3, the DNA is TGTGCCAGCACCCAACAGGGTAGGGGTGTCGATGAGCAGTTCTTC. It yields the protein CASTQQGRGVDEQFF. Filled out from reference TRBV7-9 and TRBJ2-1, the complete variable domain reads DTGVSQNPRHKITKRGQNVTFRCDPISEHNRLYWYRQTLGQGPEFLTYFQNEAQLEKSRLLSDRFSAERPKGSFSTLEIQRTEQGDSAMYLCASTQQGRGVDEQFFGPGTRLTVL.

Worth noting for this clonotype: One junction end disagrees with the germline gene, perhaps due to a read error. The chain recombines TRBV12-3 or TRBV12-4 with TRBJ2-3; D remains ambiguous. The CDR3 sequence is 13 residues long. The CDR3 nucleotides read TGTGCCAGTAGTTTCCTGAGCACAGATACGCAGTATTTT. As protein: CASSFLSTDTQYF.

This clonotype was seen a handful of times. With a much larger clone just one base away, this may be a read error. The chain has TRBV5-8 and TRBJ2-3; D is unresolved. V lost 4 bases and J 2 bases, leaving 8 bases between the germline ends. The CDR3 consists of 13 residues. Per the germline V gene, CDR1 is SGHTS and CDR2 is YDEGEE. CDR3 residues: CASSMYPTDTQYF. The CDR3 DNA reads as TGTGCCAGCAGCATGTACCCCACAGATACGCAGTATTTT.

This clonotype showed up many times. The chain links TRBV6-1 to TRBJ2-3; D unclear. CDR1 is MNHNS and CDR2 is SASEGT in the germline V gene. V shed 4 bases and J shed 3 bases, with 11 bases lying between them. The CDR3 extends over 14 amino acids. The CDR3 loop reads CASSGGDGTDTQYF. CDR3 nucleotide sequence: TGTGCCAGCAGTGGCGGTGACGGGACAGATACGCAGTATTTT.

This clonotype occurred once. One end of the junction fails to match germline, which may point to a read error. The chain has TRBV6-5 and TRBJ1-4, with D perhaps TRBD1 (6 bases). CDR1 is MNHEY and CDR2 is SVGAGI in the germline V gene. There are 14 residues in the CDR3. This chain's CDR3 is CASSKDKGDEKPFF. The CDR3 DNA reads TGTGCCAGCAGCAAGGACAAGGGGGATGAAAAACCGTTTTTT.

This clonotype was seen ten or more times. The V and J genes are TRBV2 and TRBJ2-2; D may match TRBD1 or TRBD2 (6 bases each). Deletions cut 7 bases from V and 6 bases from J, with 12 bases between. Germline V gene sequence: CDR1 SNHLY, CDR2 FYNNEI. This CDR3 contains 13 residues. CDR3 DNA sequence: TGTGCCAGCACAGGGGACTGGGCCGGGGAGCTGTTTTTT. Translated, it gives CASTGDWAGELFF.

This clonotype was found many times. One end of the junction varies from germline; a read error may be responsible. The chain joins TRBV29-1 to TRBJ2-1, with TRBD2 matching 7 bases. CDR1 and CDR2 from the germline V gene are SQVTM and ANQGSEA. The CDR3 is 17 residues long. CDR3 in amino acids: CSVEDRLAVWGNNEQFF. In nucleotides, the CDR3 is TGCAGCGTGGAAGACAGACTAGCAGTATGGGGTAACAATGAGCAGTTCTTC.

At least ten counts were recorded for this clonotype. The V gene is TRBV24-1, the J gene TRBJ2-1; D possibly corresponds to TRBD1 (5 bases). CDR3 size: 16 residues. Germline V CDR1 and CDR2: KGHDR, SFDVKD. V was clipped by 7 bases and J by 8 bases, with 23 bases between them. As DNA, the CDR3 is TGTGCCACCAGCTACTACGCCCAGGGTAGGGGCCATGAGCAGTTCTTC. Translated, it gives CATSYYAQGRGHEQFF.

Turning to this clonotype: A junction end diverges from the germline sequence, so it may reflect a read error. The chain couples TRBV6-5 to TRBJ1-1; tentative D call: TRBD1 (5 bases). This CDR3 has 14 residues. CDR1 and CDR2 (germline): MNHEY, SVGAGI. The CDR3 DNA reads as TGTGGCAGCAGTTTCCATAGGGGAAACACTGAAGCTTTCTTT. Translating gives CGSSFHRGNTEAFF.

As concerns this clonotype: An end of the junction differs from the germline gene, which may be a read error. The J gene is TRBJ2-1, the V gene TRBV4-1; possibly TRBD2 for D (6 bases). There are 14 residues in the CDR3. Germline CDR1 MGHRA, CDR2 YSYEKL. Here the CDR3 reads CVSSQEGPYNEQFF. Written as DNA, the CDR3 is TGCGTCAGCAGCCAGGAGGGGCCCTACAATGAGCAGTTCTTC.

A word on this clonotype: Sequence at one end of the junction differs from germline and may be a read error. V and J are TRBV29-1 and TRBJ2-3; D could derive from TRBD1 or TRBD2 (6 bases each). The germline V gene has CDR1 SQVTM and CDR2 ANQGSEA. The CDR3 covers 14 residues. The CDR3 DNA is TGCAGCATTGATGACAGGAGGGCAGGAGATACGCAGTATTTT. Translating gives CSIDDRRAGDTQYF.

For this clonotype: A clone one base away is much larger, so this may be a read error. The chain has TRBV25-1 and TRBJ1-1; possible D gene TRBD1, 6 bases. Germline values: CDR1 MGHDK, CDR2 SYGVNS. This CDR3 region has 15 residues. Here the CDR3 reads CASSERQVENTEPFF. The CDR3 DNA reads as TGTGCCAGCAGTGAGAGACAGGTAGAAAACACTGAACCTTTCTTT.

The table lists this clonotype with many counts. The rearrangement links TRBV6-1 to TRBJ2-1; D uncertain. Germline lookup yields CDR1 MNHNS and CDR2 SASEGT. V shed 8 bases and J shed 0 bases, with 2 bases lying between them. CDR3 length: 11 residues. CDR3 DNA sequence: TGTGCCAGCGGCTCCTACAATGAGCAGTTCTTC. Translated, it gives CASGSYNEQFF.

This clonotype was observed many times. The chain joins TRBV5-1 to TRBJ2-3, with D hard to call. Germline assignment: CDR1 SGHRS and CDR2 YFSETQ. The CDR3 is 13 amino acids. The V gene lost 2 bases and the J gene lost 2 bases, with 6 bases spanning the gap. CDR3: CASSFSTTDTQYF. CDR3 nucleotides: TGCGCCAGCAGCTTCTCTACCACAGATACGCAGTATTTT.

Regarding this clonotype: One junction end does not reproduce the germline sequence, and a read error may be involved. The CDR3 is CVSPPPGVYNGELFF. DNA of the CDR3: TGTGTCAGCCCCCCACCGGGAGTGTACAACGGGGAGCTGTTTTTT. This chain joins TRBV11-2 and TRBJ2-2; tentative D call: TRBD2 (6 bases). The germline gives CDR1 SGHAT, CDR2 FQNNGV. This CDR3 region has 15 residues. Full variable domain (outside the CDR3, taken from reference TRBV11-2 and TRBJ2-2): EAGVAQSPRYKIIEKRQSVAFWCNPISGHATLYWYQQILGQGPKLLIQFQNNGVVDDSQLPKDRFSAERLKGVDSTLKIQPAKLEDSAVYLCVSPPPGVYNGELFFGEGSRLTVL.

The chain has TRBV29-1 and TRBJ2-5; TRBD2 matches 13 bases. This CDR3 is 16 amino acids long. With 6 bases clipped from V and 7 bases from J, the junction kept 14 bases outside the gene matches. Looked up from germline, CDR1 is SQVTM and CDR2 is ANQGSEA. The CDR3 loop is CSVDCGTSGTFGTQYF. CDR3 DNA: TGCAGCGTCGATTGCGGGACTAGCGGGACTTTTGGGACCCAGTACTTC.

Of note for this clonotype: At one end, the junction sequence differs from germline, possibly due to a read error. This rearrangement joins TRBV29-1 to TRBJ1-4, with D unresolved. Germline V lookup: CDR1 SQVTM, CDR2 ANQGSEA. CDR3 length equals 13 residues. The CDR3 nucleotides read TGCAGCGTCATGGTCGGCTATAATGGAAAACTGTTTTTT. Translation: CSVMVGYNGKLFF.

The chain combines TRBV29-1 with TRBJ2-5, with 12 bases fitting TRBD2. This CDR3 comprises 18 residues. V was pared by 8 bases and J by 1 base, with 17 bases of the junction left unmatched. From germline, CDR1 is SQVTM and CDR2 ANQGSEA. The CDR3 protein is CSTWGGASGRGTQETQYF. The DNA for the CDR3 is TGCAGCACATGGGGAGGGGCTAGCGGGAGGGGGACCCAAGAGACCCAGTACTTC.

This clonotype was found once. One end of the junction varies from germline; a read error may be responsible. The V call is TRBV12-3 or TRBV12-4, the J call TRBJ2-2; tentatively, D is TRBD2 (6 bases). This CDR3 contains 13 residues. The CDR3 DNA reads TGTACCAGGAGTCCAGGGCGGGGCGGGGAGCTGTTTTTT. Translation gives CTRSPGRGGELFF.